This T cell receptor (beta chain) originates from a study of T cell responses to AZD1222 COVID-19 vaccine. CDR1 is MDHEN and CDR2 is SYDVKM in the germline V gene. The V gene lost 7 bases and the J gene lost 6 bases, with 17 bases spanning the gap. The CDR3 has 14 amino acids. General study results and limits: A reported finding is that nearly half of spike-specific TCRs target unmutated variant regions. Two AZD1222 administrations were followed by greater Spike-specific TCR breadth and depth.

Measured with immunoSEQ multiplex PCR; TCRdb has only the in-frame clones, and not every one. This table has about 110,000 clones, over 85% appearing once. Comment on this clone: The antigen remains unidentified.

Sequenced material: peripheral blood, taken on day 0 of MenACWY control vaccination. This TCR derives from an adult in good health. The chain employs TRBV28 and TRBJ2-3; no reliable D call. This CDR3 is CASIGGRLRDTQYF. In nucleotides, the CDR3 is TGTGCCAGCATTGGTGGCCGCCTGAGGGATACGCAGTATTTT.